This TCR beta chain appears in the sequencing data of a study of shared clonotypes between healthy human individuals. Some clones are missing from TCRdb's copy, which holds only in-frame ones; the method was immunoSEQ multiplex PCR. This repertoire shows nearly 1,000,000 clones, about 80% found once; its top ten account for around 1.4%. This receptor was taken from a young man in good health. Specimen: memory CD4+ T cells sorted from blood. Noted subset: CD45RA-negative fraction.

CDR3 in amino acids: CASSLGGDTDTQYF. The CDR3 nucleotides are TGTGCCAGCAGTTTAGGAGGGGACACAGATACGCAGTATTTT. V and J are TRBV28 and TRBJ2-3, with D perhaps TRBD2 (6 bases). Germline CDR1 MDHEN, CDR2 SYDVKM. Trimming took 2 bases from V and 2 from J, leaving 8 bases between them. The CDR3 loop spans 14 amino acids.